A single sample gave rise to the 23 T cell receptor beta chains below, sequenced in a study of cytotoxic CD8 clonotypes in ibrutinib-treated CLL. Sequencing used immunoSEQ multiplex PCR; TCRdb keeps in-frame clones, though not all of them. The top ten clones hold less than 30% of a sample with about 50,000 clones, around 52% of them seen once. The sequences come from PBMCs, collected after 24 months of ibrutinib treatment. These receptors all stem from a human donor with chronic lymphocytic leukemia.

V usage is TRBV6-1 and J usage is TRBJ1-2, with D possibly TRBD1 on 5 matching bases. The V end lost 7 bases, the J end lost 0 bases, and 15 bases lay between the germline ends. Germline lookup yields CDR1 MNHNS and CDR2 SASEGT. This CDR3 has 15 amino acids. This chain's CDR3 is CASTKVVGANYGYTF. The CDR3 DNA follows: TGTGCCAGCACCAAAGTGGTAGGGGCTAACTATGGCTACACCTTC.

The rearrangement joins TRBV5-1 to TRBJ1-1; D gene ambiguous. Germline-derived CDR1 and CDR2 are SGHRS and YFSETQ. V gave up 5 bases and J gave up 4 bases, with 12 bases separating them. The CDR3 extends over 13 amino acids. In DNA, the CDR3 is TGCGCCAGCAGGGTACCACTGACCACTGAAGCTTTCTTT. Translating gives CASRVPLTTEAFF.

The chain has TRBV10-2 and TRBJ1-2; TRBD1 might be the D (6 bases). The CDR3 has 14 amino acids. Trimming left V 7 bases short and J 1 base short, with 13 bases between. Germline lookup yields CDR1 WSHSY and CDR2 SAAADI. The CDR3 loop is CASKGQLINYGYTF. The CDR3 DNA follows: TGCGCCAGCAAAGGACAGCTGATTAACTATGGCTACACCTTC.

In its sample, this clone was seen once. J is TRBJ2-5 and V is TRBV6-5; 7 bases match TRBD2. The CDR3 has 13 amino acids. The germline CDR1 and CDR2 sequences are MNHEY and SVGAGI. J lost 4 bases, V lost 6 bases, and 5 bases had no gene match. For the CDR3, the DNA is TGTGCCAGCAGCCTACTAGCGACAGAGACCCAGTACTTC. Residues: CASSLLATETQYF.

The V gene is TRBV29-1, the J gene TRBJ2-5, with D perhaps TRBD2 (7 bases). Germline V CDR1 and CDR2: SQVTM, ANQGSEA. This CDR3 has 12 residues. The V and J ends lost 7 bases and 5 bases respectively, with 14 bases between them. This CDR3 reads CSARGAGETQYF. The CDR3 DNA is TGCAGCGCCCGGGGGGCGGGGGAGACCCAGTACTTC. Based on the CDR3 plus reference TRBV29-1 and TRBJ2-5, the full variable domain is SAVISQKPSRDICQRGTSLTIQCQVDSQVTMMFWYRQQPGQSLTLIATANQGSEATYESGFVIDKFPISRPNLTFSTLTVSNMSPEDSSIYLCSARGAGETQYFGPGTRLLVL.

This clone was picked up a small number of times. The chain is built from TRBV2 and TRBJ2-7; D is perhaps TRBD1 (6 bases). With 0 bases removed from V and 3 bases from J, the gap between germline ends came to 12 bases. CDR1 is SNHLY, CDR2 FYNNEI, per germline. The CDR3 extends over 15 amino acids. CDR3: CASSEASGHSYEQYF. The CDR3, as DNA: TGTGCCAGCAGTGAAGCTTCGGGACATAGCTACGAGCAGTACTTC.

This clone was seen more than once but under ten times. The gene calls are TRBV15 and TRBJ1-2, with D unclear. Trimming cost V 1 base and J 4 bases, with 4 bases left between them. Germline V CDR1 and CDR2: LNHNV, YYDKDF (reference sequence). CDR3 size: 12 residues. Written as DNA, the CDR3 is TGTGCCACCAGCAGAGCGGGCTATGGCTACACCTTC. It is translated as CATSRAGYGYTF.

This clone is a singleton in its sample. The chain couples TRBV6-6 to TRBJ2-3; either TRBD1 or TRBD2 may supply D (6 bases each). The germline V gene has CDR1 MNHNY and CDR2 SVGAGI (reference sequence). This CDR3 has 16 amino acids. V was cut by 5 bases and J by 5 bases, with 20 bases left in between. The CDR3 sequence: CASSPRPGAGRDTQYF. CDR3 DNA sequence: TGTGCCAGCAGTCCCCGCCCGGGGGCCGGGAGAGATACGCAGTATTTT.

This clone was seen repeatedly, ten times or more. This chain joins TRBV5-1 and TRBJ1-5; TRBD1 aligns across 7 bases. V lost 4 bases, J lost 8 bases, and 9 bases stayed unmatched. CDR3 length: 14 residues. Germline assignment: CDR1 SGHRS and CDR2 YFSETQ. DNA for the CDR3: TGCGCCAGCAGCCGAGGGACAGACGGAGAGCCCCAGCATTTT. Its translation: CASSRGTDGEPQHF.

The chain employs TRBV4-2 and TRBJ1-6; TRBD1 might be the D (5 bases). Trimming removed 0 bases from V and 3 bases from J, with 9 bases in between. The CDR3 totals 16 residues. The germline V gene encodes CDR1 LGHNA and CDR2 YNFKEQ. The CDR3 coding sequence is TGTGCCAGCAGCCAAGAGGGACGGAGCTATAATTCACCCCTCCACTTT. Translation gives CASSQEGRSYNSPLHF.

The rearrangement uses TRBV27 and TRBJ1-1; 7 positions agree with TRBD1. The germline V gene encodes CDR1 MNHEY and CDR2 SMNVEV (reference sequence). After removal of 3 bases from V and 4 bases from J, the junction contained 5 bases not matched to a gene. This CDR3 contains 14 residues. CDR3 nucleotides: TGTGCCAGCAGTTTGAGGGGGCCGGGCACTGAAGCTTTCTTT. It encodes CASSLRGPGTEAFF.

The chain combines TRBV29-1 with TRBJ1-1; 7 positions agree with TRBD1. Germline CDR1 reads SQVTM; CDR2 reads ANQGSEA. The CDR3 runs 13 residues. V gave up 7 bases and J gave up 1 base; unmatched junction bases: 6. CDR3 bases: TGCAGCGGGATGACAGGGACGAACACTGAAGCTTTCTTT. Translating gives CSGMTGTNTEAFF.

The chain combines TRBV2 with TRBJ2-1; 9 bases match TRBD1. The CDR3 covers 15 residues. Germline lookup yields CDR1 SNHLY and CDR2 FYNNEI. The junction had 13 bases not matched to a gene; V was cut back by 6 bases and J by 10 bases. CDR3 coding DNA: TGTGCCAGCAGCGAGGGACAGGGCACGTTTTTAGAGCAGTTCTTC. This sequence encodes CASSEGQGTFLEQFF.

The chain is built from TRBV6-5 and TRBJ2-7, with D unresolved. Trimming took off 10 bases at V and 0 bases at J, with 16 bases between the two ends. The CDR3 spans 14 residues. Germline V CDR1 and CDR2: MNHEY, SVGAGI. DNA of the CDR3: TGTGCCATCGCACCTACCGGTTCCTCCTACGAGCAGTACTTC. Protein: CAIAPTGSSYEQYF.

This rearrangement joins TRBV5-6 to TRBJ2-2; D is undetermined. CDR1 SGHDT and CDR2 YYEEEE come from the germline V gene. CDR3 length: 15 amino acids. The V end was cut by 0 bases, the J end by 1 base, with 7 bases between. CDR3 protein: CASSLGRRNTGELFF. Written as DNA, the CDR3 is TGTGCCAGCAGCTTGGGGCGGAGGAACACCGGGGAGCTGTTTTTT.

Here the CDR3 reads CASSPLGYTYEQYF. The CDR3, as DNA: TGTGCCAGCAGCCCTTTGGGCTACACCTACGAGCAGTACTTC. The genes are TRBV7-9 and TRBJ2-7; D is unresolved. Germline V CDR1 and CDR2: SEHNR, FQNEAQ (reference sequence). The CDR3 length is 14 residues. Trimming removed 5 bases from V and 2 bases from J, with 13 bases in between.

The CDR3 region has the DNA TGTGCCAGCAGCTTGGGGACAGGGAACAATTCACCCCTCCACTTT. It specifies CASSLGTGNNSPLHF. The gene calls are TRBV5-6 and TRBJ1-6, with 8 bases identical to TRBD1. CDR1 is SGHDT and CDR2 is YYEEEE in the germline V gene. Germline trimming cut 0 bases from V and 7 bases from J; bases unmatched to any gene: 3. This CDR3 is 15 amino acids long.

The genes are TRBV2 and TRBJ2-1; unclear D gene. V shed 9 bases and J shed 8 bases, with 17 bases lying between them. The CDR3 consists of 13 residues. CDR1 SNHLY and CDR2 FYNNEI come from the germline V gene. The CDR3 DNA reads as TGTGCCAGTTCCCGAGACTCAACCGATGAGCAGTTCTTC. Translation gives CASSRDSTDEQFF.

This chain links TRBV5-1 with TRBJ1-3; D unresolved. The V gene lost 1 base and the J gene lost 0 bases, with 11 bases spanning the gap. The germline CDR1 and CDR2 sequences are SGHRS and YFSETQ. This CDR3 has 16 residues. CDR3 region: CASSLTDTFSGNTIYF. CDR3 in DNA: TGCGCCAGCAGCTTGACAGATACCTTCTCTGGAAACACCATATATTTT.

The chain is built from TRBV2 and TRBJ1-1; D uncertain. The CDR3 length is 11 residues. The ends were cut back, 6 bases at V and 5 bases at J, with 7 bases in the middle. CDR1 is SNHLY and CDR2 is FYNNEI in the germline V gene. The CDR3 nucleotides read TGTGCCAGCAGGCGGGCGACTGAAGCTTTCTTT. Protein sequence: CASRRATEAFF.

The V and J genes are TRBV5-6 and TRBJ1-2; D remains ambiguous. V was cut by 0 bases and J by 2 bases, with 11 bases left in between. Per germline, CDR1 SGHDT and CDR2 YYEEEE. This CDR3 is 15 amino acids long. CDR3 nucleotide sequence: TGTGCCAGCAGCTTGGCCCTTGGCGGCAACTATGGCTACACCTTC. Amino acids: CASSLALGGNYGYTF. Variable domain in full (rest from reference TRBV5-6 and TRBJ1-2): DAGVTQSPTHLIKTRGQQVTLRCSPKSGHDTVSWYQQALGQGPQFIFQYYEEEERQRGNFPDRFSGHQFPNYSSELNVNALLLGDSALYLCASSLALGGNYGYTFGSGTRLTVV.

This clone was seen once. The rearrangement links TRBV5-1 to TRBJ2-7; 8 nucleotides align to TRBD1. J gave up 7 bases and V 3 bases, and 9 bases lay outside the gene matches. The CDR3 is 14 residues long. From germline, CDR1 is SGHRS and CDR2 YFSETQ. This chain's CDR3 is CASSSGQGALEQYF. In DNA, the CDR3 is TGCGCCAGCAGCTCGGGGCAGGGGGCTCTGGAGCAGTACTTC.

The chain uses TRBV19 and TRBJ2-2; D possibly corresponds to TRBD2 (7 bases). The germline V and J ends were trimmed by 4 bases and 6 bases, with 15 bases remaining between them. The CDR3 extends over 15 amino acids. The germline V gene has CDR1 LNHDA and CDR2 SQIVND (reference sequence). CDR3 coding DNA: TGTGCCAGTAGTAAAGAAGGGGGGGGCGCCGGGGAGCTGTTTTTT. Protein sequence: CASSKEGGGAGELFF.